This T cell receptor beta chain came from a study of CD8 T cells in Susac syndrome. In the case of this clonotype: Its antigen is still unknown.

Study conclusions and caveats: It was acknowledged by the study that relatively few individuals were included in its TCR sequencing and HLA analysis.

Stable or active relapsing-remitting multiple sclerosis, untreated and meeting revised McDonald criteria, defined the controls. Purification of the CD8+ and CD4+ T cells relied on negative isolation, and TEMRA cells underwent FACS enrichment. The CDR3 is 14 amino acids. V dropped 5 bases and J dropped 2 bases, with 12 bases sitting between them. Germline V gives CDR1 MNHEY, CDR2 SMNVEV (reference sequence). RNA in amounts of about 0.5 to 1 ug was reverse transcribed with random hexamers. The amplification used immunoSEQ multiplex PCR on TCR beta CDR3; it spanned 54 Vbeta and 13 Jbeta. One entry per CDR3 protein results from TCRdb running MiXCR on the immunoSEQ multiplex PCR reads. Of 150,000 to 200,000 distinct CDR3 sequences detected, roughly 95% appear once; the ten largest clones hold 0.08% to 0.095%.

The V gene is TRBV27, the J gene TRBJ2-5; D is possibly TRBD1 or TRBD2 (5 bases each). This TCR was sampled from a human donor with multiple sclerosis. Sequencing was performed on CD4+ T cells from PBMCs. DNA for the CDR3: TGTGCCAGCAGTCCGGGACGGTTACAAGAGACCCAGTACTTC. As protein: CASSPGRLQETQYF.